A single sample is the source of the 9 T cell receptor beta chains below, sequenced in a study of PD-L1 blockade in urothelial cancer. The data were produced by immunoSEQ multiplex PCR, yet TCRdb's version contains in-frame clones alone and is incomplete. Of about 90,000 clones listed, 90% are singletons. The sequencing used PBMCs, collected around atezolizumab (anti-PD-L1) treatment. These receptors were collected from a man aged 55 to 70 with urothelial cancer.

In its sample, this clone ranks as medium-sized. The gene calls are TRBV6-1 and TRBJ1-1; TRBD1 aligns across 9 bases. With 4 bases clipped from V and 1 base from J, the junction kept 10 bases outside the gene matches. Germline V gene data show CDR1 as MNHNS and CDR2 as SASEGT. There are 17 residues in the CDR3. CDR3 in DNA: TGTGCCAGCAGTGCCGGGACAGGGCGGGTTGGGAACACTGAAGCTTTCTTT. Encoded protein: CASSAGTGRVGNTEAFF.

CDR3 protein: CASSYDRGLYGYTF. In DNA, the CDR3 is TGTGCCAGCAGCTACGACAGGGGGCTTTATGGCTACACCTTC. The chain has TRBV27 and TRBJ1-2, with TRBD1 identical over 10 bases. Unmatched junction bases numbered 6, after V lost 6 bases and J lost 5 bases. CDR3 length: 14 amino acids. Germline V CDR1 and CDR2: MNHEY, SMNVEV (reference sequence).

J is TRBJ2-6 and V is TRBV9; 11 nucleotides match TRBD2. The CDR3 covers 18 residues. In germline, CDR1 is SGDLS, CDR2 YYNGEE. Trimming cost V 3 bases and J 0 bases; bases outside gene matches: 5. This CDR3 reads CASSAGLAVNSGANVLTF. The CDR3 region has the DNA TGTGCCAGCAGCGCGGGACTAGCGGTGAACTCTGGGGCCAACGTCCTGACTTTC. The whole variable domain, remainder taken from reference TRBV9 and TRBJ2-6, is DSGVTQTPKHLITATGQRVTLRCSPRSGDLSVYWYQQSLDQGLQFLIQYYNGEERAKGNILERFSAQQFPDLHSELNLSSLELGDSALYFCASSAGLAVNSGANVLTFGAGSRLTVL.

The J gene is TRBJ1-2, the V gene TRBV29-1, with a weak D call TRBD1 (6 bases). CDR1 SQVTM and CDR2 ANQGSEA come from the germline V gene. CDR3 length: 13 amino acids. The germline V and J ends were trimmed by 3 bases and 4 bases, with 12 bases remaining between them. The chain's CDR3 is CSVEQGRAYGYTF. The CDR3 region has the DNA TGCAGCGTTGAGCAGGGGAGGGCCTATGGCTACACCTTC.

CDR3 amino acids: CASSLGLSGSYNEQFF. In DNA form, the CDR3 reads TGTGCCAGCAGCTTGGGGCTTAGCGGATCTTACAATGAGCAGTTCTTC. The V call is TRBV5-6, the J call TRBJ2-1; tentative D call: TRBD2 (6 bases). The CDR3 is 16 residues long. Trimming cost V 0 bases and J 4 bases, with 14 bases left between them. Looked up from germline, CDR1 is SGHDT and CDR2 is YYEEEE.

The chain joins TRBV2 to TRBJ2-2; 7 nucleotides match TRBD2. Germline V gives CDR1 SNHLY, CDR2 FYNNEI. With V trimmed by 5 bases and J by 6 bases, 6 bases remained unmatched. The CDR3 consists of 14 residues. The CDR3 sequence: CASSRAGSAGELFF. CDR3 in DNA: TGTGCCAGCAGTAGAGCGGGGTCAGCCGGGGAGCTGTTTTTT.

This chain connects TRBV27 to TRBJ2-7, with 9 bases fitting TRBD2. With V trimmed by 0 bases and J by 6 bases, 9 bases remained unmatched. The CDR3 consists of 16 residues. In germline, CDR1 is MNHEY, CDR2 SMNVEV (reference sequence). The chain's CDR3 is CASSLSIAGVGSEQYF. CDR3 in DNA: TGTGCCAGCAGTTTATCGATAGCGGGAGTAGGGAGCGAGCAGTACTTC.

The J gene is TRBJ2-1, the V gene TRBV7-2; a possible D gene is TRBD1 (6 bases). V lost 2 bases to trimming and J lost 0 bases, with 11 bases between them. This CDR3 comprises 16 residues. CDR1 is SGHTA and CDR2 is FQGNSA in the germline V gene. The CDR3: CASSLIDRSSYNEQFF. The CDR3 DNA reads TGTGCCAGCAGCTTAATCGACAGGAGCTCCTACAATGAGCAGTTCTTC.

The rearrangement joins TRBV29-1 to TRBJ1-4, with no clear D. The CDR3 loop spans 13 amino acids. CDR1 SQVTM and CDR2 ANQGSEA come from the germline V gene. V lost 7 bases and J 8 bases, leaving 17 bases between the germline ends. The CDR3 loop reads CSAVSGREEKLFF. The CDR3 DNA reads TGCAGCGCCGTATCCGGGAGGGAGGAAAAACTGTTTTTT. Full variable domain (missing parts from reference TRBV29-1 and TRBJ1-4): SAVISQKPSRDICQRGTSLTIQCQVDSQVTMMFWYRQQPGQSLTLIATANQGSEATYESGFVIDKFPISRPNLTFSTLTVSNMSPEDSSIYLCSAVSGREEKLFFGSGTQLSVL.